The next 4 T cell receptor beta chains were all read from a single sample in a study of neoadjuvant anti-PD-1 for oral cavity cancer. The table came from immunoSEQ multiplex PCR; TCRdb's copy has only in-frame clones and leaves some out. The sample contains 15,000 to 20,000 clones, around 72% of which appear only once. The specimen was PBMCs, collected before nivolumab (anti-PD-1) treatment. The receptors originated from a person between 40 and 80 years old with oral cavity squamous cell carcinoma.

The CDR3 nucleotides read TGTGCCAGCAGCTGGGGACAGGGGTACGAAAAACTGTTTTTT. Amino acid sequence: CASSWGQGYEKLFF. The chain carries TRBV11-2 and TRBJ1-4, with TRBD1 matching over 10 bases. Losses at the gene ends were 4 bases for V and 8 bases for J; bases not matched to a gene: 4. The CDR3 spans 14 residues. Germline CDR1 is SGHAT and CDR2 is FQNNGV.

This clone appeared a few times. Distinct nucleotide sequences in the sample also encode this CDR3. The V gene is TRBV5-1, the J gene TRBJ1-3, with no clear D. Germline CDR1 and CDR2: SGHRS and YFSETQ. The length of the CDR3 is 15 residues. V was cut by 0 bases and J by 0 bases, with 7 bases left in between. The CDR3 region has the DNA TGCGCCAGCAGCTTGGCCGGTGGCTCTGGAAACACCATATATTTT. Its translation: CASSLAGGSGNTIYF.

This clone was detected a few times. This sequence joins TRBV19 and TRBJ1-5; no definite D call. The CDR3 length is 15 residues. Trimming shortened V by 7 bases and J by 6 bases, and 19 bases separated the two germline ends. The V gene's germline CDR1 is LNHDA and CDR2 SQIVND (reference sequence). CDR3 nucleotide sequence: TGTGCCAGTACCCCCGGGGTCGAGGGCTTTCAGCCCCAGCATTTT. It specifies CASTPGVEGFQPQHF.

This clone was observed a few times. The J gene is TRBJ1-2, the V gene TRBV19; D might be TRBD1 (6 bases). The CDR3 contains 13 residues. Per the germline V gene, CDR1 is LNHDA and CDR2 is SQIVND (reference sequence). V was trimmed by 4 bases and J by 2 bases, leaving 8 bases between them. DNA for the CDR3: TGTGCCAGTAGTACGGGGGGCAACTATGGCTACACCTTC. Its translation: CASSTGGNYGYTF.